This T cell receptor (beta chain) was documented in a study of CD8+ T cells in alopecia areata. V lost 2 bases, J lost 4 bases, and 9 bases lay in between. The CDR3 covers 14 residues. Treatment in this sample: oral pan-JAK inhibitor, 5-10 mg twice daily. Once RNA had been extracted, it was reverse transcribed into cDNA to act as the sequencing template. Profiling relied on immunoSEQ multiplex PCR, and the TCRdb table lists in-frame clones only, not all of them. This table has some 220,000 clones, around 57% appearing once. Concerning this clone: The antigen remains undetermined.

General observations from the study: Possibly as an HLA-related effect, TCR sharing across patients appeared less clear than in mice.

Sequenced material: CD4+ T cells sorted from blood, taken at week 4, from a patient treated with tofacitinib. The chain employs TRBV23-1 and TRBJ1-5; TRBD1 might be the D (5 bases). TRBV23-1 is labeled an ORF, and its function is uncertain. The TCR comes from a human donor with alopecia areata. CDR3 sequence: CASSQQGRNQPQHF. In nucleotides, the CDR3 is TGCGCCAGCAGTCAACAGGGTCGTAATCAGCCCCAGCATTTT.